These T cell receptor beta chains were read from a single sample in a study of T-cell reconstitution after alpha-beta-depleted transplantation in children. TCRdb passed the PCR reads through MiXCR, listing each CDR3 protein once. The repertoire holds about 490,000 distinct CDR3 sequences, over 9.5% seen once, with 2% to 2.5% in the top ten. The specimen comprised PBMCs, sampled before TCRalphabeta/CD19-depleted stem cell transplant. Receptor source: a child aged 2 to 10 with inherited bone marrow failure, due to receive a stem cell transplant. Each CDR3 is given with its conserved first and last residue. D genes are given only for firm matches. For some rows the clone size is stated as once, few or many, or as a class when expanded; others skip it.

TRBV15	many	-	TRBJ2-5	CATSRDPRETQYF	TGTGCCACCAGCAGAGATCCACGGGAGACCCAGTACTTC
TRBV19	many	-	TRBJ1-1	CASSEHRGPIEAFF	TGTGCCAGTAGTGAACACCGAGGGCCAATTGAAGCTTTCTTT
TRBV29-1	many	TRBD1	TRBJ1-2	CSVDRGQGATYGYTF	TGCAGCGTTGATAGGGGACAGGGGGCCACCTATGGCTACACCTTC
TRBV13	many	-	TRBJ1-1	CASSTPGTGNTEAFF	TGTGCCAGCAGCACACCGGGGACGGGGAACACTGAAGCTTTCTTT
TRBV20-1	-	-	TRBJ2-2	CSAREMRGTGELFF	TGCAGTGCTAGAGAAATGAGGGGAACCGGGGAGCTGTTTTTT
TRBV6-6	many	TRBD1	TRBJ1-3	CASSNRQGPIYF	TGTGCCAGCAGTAACAGACAGGGCCCCATATATTTT
TRBV7-2	-	TRBD2	TRBJ2-1	CASSTTRTSGFHNEQFF	TGTGCCAGCAGCACAACTCGGACTAGCGGGTTCCACAATGAGCAGTTCTTC
TRBV28	many	TRBD1	TRBJ2-7	CASSQTGPLYEQYF	TGTGCCAGCAGCCAGACAGGGCCCCTCTACGAGCAGTACTTC
TRBV4-1	many	-	TRBJ2-4	CASSQGKAKNIQYF	TGCGCCAGCAGCCAAGGCAAAGCCAAAAACATTCAGTACTTC
TRBV27	-	-	TRBJ2-7	CASSFTASTYEQYF	TGTGCCAGCAGTTTCACAGCGAGTACCTACGAGCAGTACTTC
TRBV7-9	many	-	TRBJ1-3	CASRPGLAGNTIYF	TGTGCCAGCAGGCCAGGGTTGGCTGGAAACACCATATATTTT
TRBV20-1	many	TRBD1	TRBJ2-3	CSVWTGVGTDTQYF	TGCAGTGTCTGGACAGGGGTTGGCACAGATACGCAGTATTTT
TRBV5-4	-	-	TRBJ2-1	CASSFDGTYNEQFF	TGTGCCAGCAGCTTCGACGGAACCTACAATGAGCAGTTCTTC
TRBV15	many	-	TRBJ2-2	CATSRDLPGAGELFF	TGTGCCACCAGCAGAGATCTTCCGGGTGCCGGGGAGCTGTTTTTT
TRBV5-6	-	TRBD2	TRBJ2-5	CASSPPAGGGRNEETQYF	TGTGCCAGCAGCCCTCCTGCGGGTGGCGGGAGAAATGAAGAGACCCAGTACTTC
TRBV13	many	TRBD1	TRBJ1-1	CASSFGTGSTEAFF	TGTGCCAGCAGCTTCGGGACAGGGAGCACTGAAGCTTTCTTT
TRBV12-3/TRBV12-4	many	TRBD2	TRBJ2-5	CASSTSGTSGETQYF	TGTGCCAGCAGTACGTCCGGGACTAGCGGAGAGACCCAGTACTTC
TRBV5-5	many	TRBD2	TRBJ2-5	CASRRRDYTQETQYF	TGTGCCAGCAGACGCCGGGACTATACACAAGAGACCCAGTACTTC
TRBV5-8	many	-	TRBJ1-5	CASSISNQPQHF	TGTGCCAGCAGCATTAGCAATCAGCCCCAGCATTTT
TRBV6-5	-	TRBD2	TRBJ2-7	CASSYWTSGSPSYEQYF	TGTGCCAGCAGTTACTGGACTAGCGGGAGCCCTTCCTACGAGCAGTACTTC
TRBV20-1	many	-	TRBJ2-2	CSARELATGELFF	TGCAGTGCTAGAGAATTGGCTACCGGGGAGCTGTTTTTT
TRBV20-1	few	-	TRBJ2-1	CSARGATYNEQFF	TGCAGTGCTAGAGGGGCCACCTACAATGAGCAGTTCTTC
TRBV7-6	many	TRBD2	TRBJ2-2	CASSLGVASGRASTGELFF	TGTGCCAGCAGCTTAGGGGTGGCTAGCGGGAGAGCTAGCACCGGGGAGCTGTTTTTT
TRBV20-1	many	-	TRBJ2-1	CSARDAGYNEQFF	TGCAGTGCTAGAGATGCAGGATACAATGAGCAGTTCTTC
TRBV5-1	many	-	TRBJ2-5	CASSLWPASQETQYF	TGCGCCAGCAGCTTGTGGCCGGCGAGTCAAGAGACCCAGTACTTC
TRBV6-5	many	-	TRBJ2-2	CASTRDFAELFF	TGTGCCAGCACTCGGGACTTCGCGGAGCTGTTTTTT
TRBV20-1	-	-	TRBJ1-1	CSANLPGRGTEAFF	TGCAGTGCCAACCTGCCAGGTCGGGGAACTGAAGCTTTCTTT
TRBV20-1	many	TRBD1	TRBJ1-1	CSGTTGLRGTEAFF	TGCAGTGGCACGACAGGGCTCCGAGGCACTGAAGCTTTCTTT
TRBV19	many	-	TRBJ1-6	CASSIVEGENSPLHF	TGTGCCAGTAGTATCGTCGAGGGAGAGAATTCACCCCTCCACTTT
TRBV4-3	many	TRBD1	TRBJ2-3	CASSQGYRGLTDTQYF	TGCGCCAGCAGCCAAGGTTACAGGGGGCTAACAGATACGCAGTATTTT
TRBV4-2	many	TRBD2	TRBJ2-5	CASSQDAGDQETQYF	TGTGCCAGCAGCCAGGACGCGGGAGATCAAGAGACCCAGTACTTC
TRBV12-3/TRBV12-4	-	-	TRBJ1-2	CASRTQRYDGYTF	TGTGCCAGCAGGACACAGCGCTATGATGGCTACACCTTC
TRBV3-1	many	TRBD1	TRBJ1-5	CASSHLGTVDHSNQPQHF	TGTGCCAGCAGCCATCTCGGGACAGTGGACCATAGCAATCAGCCCCAGCATTTT
TRBV27	many	-	TRBJ2-1	CASSFSGGEHGNEQFF	TGTGCCAGCAGTTTTAGCGGCGGGGAGCACGGCAATGAGCAGTTCTTC
TRBV7-9	few	-	TRBJ1-1	CASSLSPEAFF	TGTGCCAGCAGCTTAAGTCCTGAAGCTTTCTTT
TRBV7-2	many	TRBD2	TRBJ2-3	CASSYKTSGVNTDTQYF	TGTGCCAGCAGCTACAAGACTAGCGGGGTTAACACAGATACGCAGTATTTT
TRBV28	few	-	TRBJ2-7	CASSNSFVMEQYF	TGTGCCAGCAGTAATAGTTTTGTCATGGAGCAGTACTTC
TRBV4-3	many	-	TRBJ2-7	CASSPRQATYEQYF	TGCGCCAGCAGCCCGCGACAGGCAACCTACGAGCAGTACTTC
TRBV10-1	-	TRBD1	TRBJ1-2	CATPPGQGFYGYTF	TGCGCCACCCCTCCGGGACAGGGATTTTATGGCTACACCTTC
TRBV7-6	-	TRBD1	TRBJ2-3	CASSLTQGASTDTQYF	TGTGCCAGCAGCTTAACCCAGGGGGCTAGCACAGATACGCAGTATTTT
TRBV15	many	TRBD1	TRBJ2-3	CATRDQGQGSGDTQYF	TGTGCCACCAGAGATCAAGGACAGGGGTCGGGTGATACGCAGTATTTT
TRBV7-2	-	-	TRBJ2-7	CASSLASASYEQYF	TGTGCCAGCAGCCTCGCTAGCGCCTCCTACGAGCAGTACTTC
TRBV7-9	many	-	TRBJ2-7	CASSLSGTYEQYF	TGTGCCAGCAGCTTATCGGGGACCTACGAGCAGTACTTC
TRBV12-3/TRBV12-4	-	-	TRBJ2-1	CASSFVDYNEQFF	TGTGCCAGCAGTTTCGTAGATTACAATGAGCAGTTCTTC
TRBV6-5	many	-	TRBJ1-1	CASSFNRMRNTEAFF	TGTGCCAGCAGTTTCAACAGGATGCGGAACACTGAAGCTTTCTTT